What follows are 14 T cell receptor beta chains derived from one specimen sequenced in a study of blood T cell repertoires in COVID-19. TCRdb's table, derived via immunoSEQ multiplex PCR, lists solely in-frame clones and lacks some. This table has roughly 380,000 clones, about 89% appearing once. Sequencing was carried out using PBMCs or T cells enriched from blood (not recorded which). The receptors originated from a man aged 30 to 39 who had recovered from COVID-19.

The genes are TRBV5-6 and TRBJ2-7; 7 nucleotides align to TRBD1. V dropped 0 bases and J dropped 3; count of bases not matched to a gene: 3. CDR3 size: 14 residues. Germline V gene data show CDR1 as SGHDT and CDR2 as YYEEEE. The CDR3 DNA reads TGTGCCAGCAGCTTGGGGACAGGTTTCTACGAGCAGTACTTC. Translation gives CASSLGTGFYEQYF.

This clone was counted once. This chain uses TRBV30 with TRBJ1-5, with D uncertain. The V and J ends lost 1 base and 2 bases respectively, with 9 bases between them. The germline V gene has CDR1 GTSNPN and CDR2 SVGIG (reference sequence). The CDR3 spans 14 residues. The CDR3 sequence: CAWSGALGNQPQHF. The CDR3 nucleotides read TGTGCCTGGAGTGGGGCCCTCGGCAATCAGCCCCAGCATTTT.

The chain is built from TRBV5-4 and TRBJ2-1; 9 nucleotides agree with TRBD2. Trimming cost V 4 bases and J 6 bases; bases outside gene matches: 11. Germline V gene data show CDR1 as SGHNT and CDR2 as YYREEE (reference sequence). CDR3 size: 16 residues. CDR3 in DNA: TGTGCCAGCAGCGTGGCAGGGACTAGCAGGGGCAATGAGCAGTTCTTC. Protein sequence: CASSVAGTSRGNEQFF.

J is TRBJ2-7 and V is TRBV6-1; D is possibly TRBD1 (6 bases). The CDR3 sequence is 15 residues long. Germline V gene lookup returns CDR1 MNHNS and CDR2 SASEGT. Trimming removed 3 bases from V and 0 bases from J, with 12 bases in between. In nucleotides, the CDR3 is TGTGCCAGCAGTGACCCCAGGGGCAGCTCCTACGAGCAGTACTTC. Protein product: CASSDPRGSSYEQYF.

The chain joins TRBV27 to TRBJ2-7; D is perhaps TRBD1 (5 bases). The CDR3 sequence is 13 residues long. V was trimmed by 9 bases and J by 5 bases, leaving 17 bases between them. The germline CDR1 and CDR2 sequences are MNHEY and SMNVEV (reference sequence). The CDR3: CARSSVVGDEQYF. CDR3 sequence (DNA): TGTGCCAGATCCTCGGTAGTAGGGGACGAGCAGTACTTC.

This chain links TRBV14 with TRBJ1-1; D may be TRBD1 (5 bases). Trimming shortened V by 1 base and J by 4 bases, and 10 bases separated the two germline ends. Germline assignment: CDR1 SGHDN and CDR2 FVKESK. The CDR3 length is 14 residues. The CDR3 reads CASSQAGGVTEAFF. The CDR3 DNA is TGTGCCAGCAGCCAAGCCGGGGGGGTCACTGAAGCTTTCTTT.

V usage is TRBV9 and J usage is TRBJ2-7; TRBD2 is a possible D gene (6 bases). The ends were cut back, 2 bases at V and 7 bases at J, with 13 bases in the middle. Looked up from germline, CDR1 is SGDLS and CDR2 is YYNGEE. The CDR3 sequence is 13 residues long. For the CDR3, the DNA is TGTGCCAGCAGCGTGGGGACTTCGGGGGAGCAGTACTTC. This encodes CASSVGTSGEQYF.

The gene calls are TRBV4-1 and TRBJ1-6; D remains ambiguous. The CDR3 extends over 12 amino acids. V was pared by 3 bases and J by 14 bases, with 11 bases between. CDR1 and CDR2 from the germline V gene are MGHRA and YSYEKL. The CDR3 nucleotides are TGCGCCAGCAGCCACTCTCCCGAGGCCCTCCACTTT. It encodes CASSHSPEALHF.

The CDR3 DNA is TGTGCCAGCAGCTACAGGGGAAGCTATGGCTACACCTTC. Translated, it gives CASSYRGSYGYTF. The V gene is TRBV5-8, the J gene TRBJ1-2, with 7 bases matching TRBD1. The CDR3 loop spans 13 amino acids. The V gene's germline CDR1 is SGHTS and CDR2 YDEGEE. Trimming removed 3 bases from V and 4 bases from J; junction bases left unmatched: 3.

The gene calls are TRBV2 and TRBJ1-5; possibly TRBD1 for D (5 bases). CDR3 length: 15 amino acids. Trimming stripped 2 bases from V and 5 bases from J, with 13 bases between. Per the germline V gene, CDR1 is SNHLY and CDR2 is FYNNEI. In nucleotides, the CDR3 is TGTGCCAGCAGTGAATTAGGGCAGGGATATCAGCCCCAGCATTTT. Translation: CASSELGQGYQPQHF.

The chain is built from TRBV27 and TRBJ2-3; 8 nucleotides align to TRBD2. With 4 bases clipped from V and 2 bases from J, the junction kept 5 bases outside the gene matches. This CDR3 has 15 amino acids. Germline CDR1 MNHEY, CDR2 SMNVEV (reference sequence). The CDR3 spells CASSSLLAATDTQYF. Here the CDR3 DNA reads TGTGCCAGCAGTTCACTACTAGCGGCCACAGATACGCAGTATTTT.

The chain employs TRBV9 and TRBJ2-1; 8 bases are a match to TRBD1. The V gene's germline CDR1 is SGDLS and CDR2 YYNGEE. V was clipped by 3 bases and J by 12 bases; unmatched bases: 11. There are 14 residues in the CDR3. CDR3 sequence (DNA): TGTGCCAGCAGCGCATACAGGGGGGACCTTGGGCAGTTCTTC. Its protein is CASSAYRGDLGQFF.

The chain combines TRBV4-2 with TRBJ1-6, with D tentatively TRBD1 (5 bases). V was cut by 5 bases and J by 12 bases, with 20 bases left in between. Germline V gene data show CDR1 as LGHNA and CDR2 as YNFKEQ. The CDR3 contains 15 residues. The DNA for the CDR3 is TGTGCCAGCAGCACGAACTGGGGCCCGGGGGAACCCCTCCACTTT. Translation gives CASSTNWGPGEPLHF.

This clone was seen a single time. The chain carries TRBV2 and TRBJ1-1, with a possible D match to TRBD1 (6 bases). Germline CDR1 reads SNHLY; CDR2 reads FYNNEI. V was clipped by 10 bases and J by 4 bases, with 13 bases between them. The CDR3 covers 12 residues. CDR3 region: CANAGAATEAFF. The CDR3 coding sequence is TGTGCCAATGCAGGGGCTGCCACTGAAGCTTTCTTT.